The rows below give T cell receptor beta chains drawn from one sample of a study of T cells in Graves' hyperthyroidism and ophthalmopathy. TCRdb recomputed calls from the multiplex PCR reads with MiXCR, one row per CDR3 protein. Of hundreds of thousands of distinct CDR3 sequences in the sample, 13% were seen once. The sequencing input was blood. Receptors were obtained from a woman aged 18-29 years with Graves' hyperthyroidism. The CDR3 runs from the conserved cysteine through the conserved F or W. The D gene is left open where the match is weak. Clone sizes are given selectively: once, few, many, or a class where the clone is expanded.

J	V	D	size	DNA	CDR3
TRBJ2-7	TRBV9	.	many	TGTGCCAGCACTCCGGCCCCAAACTCCTACGAGCAGTACTTC	CASTPAPNSYEQYF
TRBJ2-7	TRBV28	TRBD1	.	TGTGCCAGCAGTTTCTTATGGGCTCAGGCAGGGGGCCCTCGCGAGCAGTACTTC	CASSFLWAQAGGPREQYF
TRBJ1-5	TRBV6-2/TRBV6-3	.	few	TGTACCAGCAGTTACTCGGAGGACTACTATGGCAATCAGCCCCAGCATTTT	CTSSYSEDYYGNQPQHF
TRBJ1-4	TRBV5-1	.	many	TGCGCCAGCAGCTTGGGGTTGGGCCGTCGGAATGAAAAACTGTTTTTT	CASSLGLGRRNEKLFF
TRBJ1-3	TRBV2	TRBD1	many	TGTGCCAGCAGCAGGGACAGGACGGCTGGAAACACCATATATTTT	CASSRDRTAGNTIYF
TRBJ1-1	TRBV19	.	few	TGTGCCAGTGGCGTCCTTGAAGCTTTCTTT	CASGVLEAFF
TRBJ2-5	TRBV5-1	.	.	TGCGCCAGCAGCTTGGCCGTAAGGGGAAGGGAGACCCAGTACTTC	CASSLAVRGRETQYF
TRBJ2-3	TRBV7-9	TRBD2	many	TGTGCCAGCAGGGGGATGGCGCGGGGGGTCCCGAGCACAGATACGCAGTATTTT	CASRGMARGVPSTDTQYF
TRBJ1-5	TRBV15	.	few	TGTGCCACCAGCAGCTCCACAAAAACAGTCCTTAAGGAGCCCCAGCATTTT	CATSSSTKTVLKEPQHF
TRBJ2-5	TRBV10-1	TRBD2	many	TGCGCCAGCAGTGAGTCAACGGGAGGGGACCAAGAGACCCAGTACTTC	CASSESTGGDQETQYF
TRBJ2-3	TRBV5-5	TRBD1	.	TGTGCCAGCAGCCTTTTGGGACAGAACACAGATACGCAGTATTTT	CASSLLGQNTDTQYF
TRBJ1-5	TRBV11-2	.	many	TGTGCCAGCAGCTTAGATCGTGGGCCCCAGCATTTT	CASSLDRGPQHF
TRBJ2-7	TRBV28	.	many	TGTGCCAGCAGTTTACTTTGGGGAACCTACGAGCAGTACTTC	CASSLLWGTYEQYF
TRBJ2-3	TRBV28	TRBD1	.	TGTGCCGGCAGTTTCGGGACAGGACGCACAAATACGCAGTATTTT	CAGSFGTGRTNTQYF
TRBJ2-1	TRBV20-1	TRBD2	.	TGCAGTGCTAGAGGGGGACTAGCGGGAGAGGGCAATGAGCAGTTCTTC	CSARGGLAGEGNEQFF
TRBJ1-1	TRBV29-1	.	many	TGCAGCGTTGTTCGACAGTGGGGCACTGAAGCTTTCTTT	CSVVRQWGTEAFF
TRBJ1-6	TRBV27	TRBD1	.	TGTGCCAGCAGTTTAGGTTCGGGACAGGGGGCTGCACCCCTCCACTTT	CASSLGSGQGAAPLHF
TRBJ2-7	TRBV27	TRBD2	.	TGTGCCAGCAGTTTGACGACTAGCGGGAAGGTAAACTACGAGCAGTACTTC	CASSLTTSGKVNYEQYF
TRBJ1-2	TRBV6-1	TRBD1	many	TGTGCCAGCACCTCTACCCCGGGACAGGGGGCGTCTGGCTACACCTTC	CASTSTPGQGASGYTF
TRBJ2-5	TRBV3-1	.	.	TGTGCCAGCAGCCACCAGGGGTGGCGAGAGACCCAGTACTTC	CASSHQGWRETQYF
TRBJ1-5	TRBV6-1	.	many	TGTGCCAGCAGTGAAGTCACAAGTAGCAATCAGCCCCAGCATTTT	CASSEVTSSNQPQHF
TRBJ2-3	TRBV4-1	.	many	TGCGCCAGCAGCCAAGAAGACTGGTCATCTGGTACGCAGTATTTT	CASSQEDWSSGTQYF
TRBJ2-3	TRBV20-1	TRBD2	many	TGCAGTGCTAAGGGCGGGAGTCTACCCTCGCCAGATACGCAGTATTTT	CSAKGGSLPSPDTQYF
TRBJ2-7	TRBV16	TRBD1	many	TGTGCCAGCAGCCCACAGGGGCCCAGCTACGAGCAGTACTTC	CASSPQGPSYEQYF
TRBJ1-3	TRBV29-1	TRBD1	few	TGCAGCGTTGACCGGACAGGGGCTGGAAACACCATATATTTT	CSVDRTGAGNTIYF
TRBJ1-1	TRBV19	.	.	TGTGCCAGTAGTGTAGCGACCCAGGGCCTCTGGACTGAAGCTTTCTTT	CASSVATQGLWTEAFF
TRBJ1-3	TRBV30	TRBD1	few	TGTGCCAGACAGGGGGTTACTGGAAACACCATATATTTT	CARQGVTGNTIYF
TRBJ2-3	TRBV20-1	.	many	TGCAGTGCCGGAGAGGTTCGAGCGGGCCCAGATACGCAGTATTTT	CSAGEVRAGPDTQYF
TRBJ1-2	TRBV11-1	.	many	TGTGCCAGCAGCTTAGCCACTCCTGAGAACTATGGCTACACCTTC	CASSLATPENYGYTF
TRBJ1-2	TRBV11-2	.	many	TGTGCCAGCAGCTCCTCGAGCGGGACCGGACCCTATGGCTACACCTTC	CASSSSSGTGPYGYTF
TRBJ1-2	TRBV6-1	TRBD1	many	TGTGCCAGCTGCGAAAGCGGGACAGGGTTATTTTACTATGGCTACACCTTC	CASCESGTGLFYYGYTF
TRBJ2-5	TRBV6-2/TRBV6-3	.	many	TGTGCCAGCAGTTGGTCGAAGGAGACCCAGTACTTC	CASSWSKETQYF
TRBJ2-2	TRBV9	.	few	TGTGCCTCGACGGCGGACTCGAACACCGGGGAGCTGTTTTTT	CASTADSNTGELFF
TRBJ2-5	TRBV3-1	.	many	TGTGCCAGCAGCCAAGATGATGGGGGCGCAGAGACCCAGTACTTC	CASSQDDGGAETQYF
TRBJ2-7	TRBV11-2	.	many	TGTGCCAGCAGCTTAACAGTACCCTCCTACGAGCAGTACTTC	CASSLTVPSYEQYF
TRBJ1-1	TRBV7-9	.	few	TGTGCCAGCAGCTTAGCCGCCGACGGCACTGAAGCTTTCTTT	CASSLAADGTEAFF
TRBJ2-3	TRBV24-1	.	many	TGTGCCACCAGTGATTTGTTGCAGCCTGACACAGATACGCAGTATTTT	CATSDLLQPDTDTQYF
TRBJ2-1	TRBV7-9	.	few	TGTGCCAGCAGCTTAGGAGGCTCAACGGGATCCTACAATGAGCAGTTCTTC	CASSLGGSTGSYNEQFF
TRBJ2-6	TRBV6-1	TRBD1	few	TGTGCCAGCAGCGGGACAGGGGGCTTTTCTGGGGCCAACGTCCTGACTTTC	CASSGTGGFSGANVLTF
TRBJ2-3	TRBV20-1	.	many	TGCAGTGCTAGAGGGGCGGGCGGACTACCCACAGATACGCAGTATTTT	CSARGAGGLPTDTQYF
TRBJ1-1	TRBV7-9	.	.	TGTGCCAGCAGCCTGGGGGGGGGCCGGGTGGCTGAAGCTTTCTTT	CASSLGGGRVAEAFF
TRBJ1-2	TRBV20-1	TRBD1	many	TGCAGTGCTAGGTTGGGACAGGGATCAGGCTATGGCTACACCTTC	CSARLGQGSGYGYTF
TRBJ2-5	TRBV7-6	.	many	TGTGCCAGCAGCCGCGGAGACGGGGAGACCCAGTACTTC	CASSRGDGETQYF
TRBJ2-1	TRBV4-1	TRBD1	.	TGCGCCAGCAGCCAAGGGAAGGGACAGGGATTTTACAATGAGCAGTTCTTC	CASSQGKGQGFYNEQFF
TRBJ1-2	TRBV12-3/TRBV12-4	.	many	TGTGCCAGCAGTCCCGGGACGGCACACTATGGCTACACCTTC	CASSPGTAHYGYTF
TRBJ1-6	TRBV19	.	.	TGTGCCAGTTGGGGGGGGGGATTGTCACCCCTCCACTTT	CASWGGGLSPLHF
TRBJ1-1	TRBV6-2/TRBV6-3	.	many	TGTGCCTCCCAGGTGGCGCCGAACACTGAAGCTTTCTTT	CASQVAPNTEAFF
TRBJ2-2	TRBV6-1	.	once	TGTGCCAGCACGAAGGGCCGGGGGCGCTTCACCGGGGAGCTGTTTTTT	CASTKGRGRFTGELFF
TRBJ2-1	TRBV7-3	TRBD2	many	TGTGCCAGCAGCTTAAGGCCTAGCGGGAGTAGGAATGAGCAGTTCTTC	CASSLRPSGSRNEQFF
TRBJ2-1	TRBV27	TRBD2	few	TGTGCCAGCAGTTTTATTGGACTAGCGGGAGGGCGGGGTGACGAGAATGAGCAGTTCTTC	CASSFIGLAGGRGDENEQFF